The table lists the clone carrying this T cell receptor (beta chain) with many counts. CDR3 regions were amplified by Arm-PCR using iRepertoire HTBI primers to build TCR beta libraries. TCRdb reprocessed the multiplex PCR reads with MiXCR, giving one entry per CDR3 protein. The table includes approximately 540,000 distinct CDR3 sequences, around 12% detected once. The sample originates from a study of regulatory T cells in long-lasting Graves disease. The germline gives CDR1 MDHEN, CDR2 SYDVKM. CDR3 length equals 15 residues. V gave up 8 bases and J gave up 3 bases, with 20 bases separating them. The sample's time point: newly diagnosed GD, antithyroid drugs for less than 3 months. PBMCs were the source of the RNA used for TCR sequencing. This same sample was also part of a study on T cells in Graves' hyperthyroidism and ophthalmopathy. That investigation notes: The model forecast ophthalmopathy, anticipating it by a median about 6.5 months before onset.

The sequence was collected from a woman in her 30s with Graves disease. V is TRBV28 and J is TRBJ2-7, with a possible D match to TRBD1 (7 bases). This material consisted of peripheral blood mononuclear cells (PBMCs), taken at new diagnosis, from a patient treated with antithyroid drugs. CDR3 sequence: CASGGGGGRVYEQYF. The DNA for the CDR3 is TGTGCCAGCGGTGGAGGGGGCGGTCGGGTCTACGAGCAGTACTTC.